This T cell receptor beta chain was sequenced for a study of T-cell reconstitution after alpha-beta-depleted transplantation in children. This clonotype turned up a few times. Its antigen remains unknown. TCRbeta library preparation incorporated unique molecular identifiers. TCRdb re-called the PCR reads through MiXCR, storing one row per CDR3 protein. Among around 270,000 distinct CDR3 sequences listed, over 7.5% were seen once. Study results and caveats: One year after transplant, T-cell counts and diversity came mostly from newly produced T cells. By about two months after transplant, alpha-beta T cells reportedly arose from several hundred graft clones that had expanded. Elevated TCRbeta diversity at day 60 was traced, in some patients, to surviving recipient T cells and thymic progenitors.

This CDR3 is built from 15 residues. Germline CDR1 is LGHDT and CDR2 is YNNKEL (reference sequence). The ends were cut back, 0 bases at V and 0 bases at J, with 8 bases in the middle. V and J are TRBV3-1 and TRBJ1-1; no reliable D call. The receptor was isolated from a female patient between 2 and 15 years old who had a stem cell transplant for Fanconi anemia, so the T cells may come from the graft donor. Sample: peripheral blood, taken 360 days after TCRalphabeta/CD19-depleted stem cell transplant. CDR3 sequence (DNA): TGTGCCAGCAGCCAAGATCGGTTACTGAACACTGAAGCTTTCTTT. This encodes CASSQDRLLNTEAFF.